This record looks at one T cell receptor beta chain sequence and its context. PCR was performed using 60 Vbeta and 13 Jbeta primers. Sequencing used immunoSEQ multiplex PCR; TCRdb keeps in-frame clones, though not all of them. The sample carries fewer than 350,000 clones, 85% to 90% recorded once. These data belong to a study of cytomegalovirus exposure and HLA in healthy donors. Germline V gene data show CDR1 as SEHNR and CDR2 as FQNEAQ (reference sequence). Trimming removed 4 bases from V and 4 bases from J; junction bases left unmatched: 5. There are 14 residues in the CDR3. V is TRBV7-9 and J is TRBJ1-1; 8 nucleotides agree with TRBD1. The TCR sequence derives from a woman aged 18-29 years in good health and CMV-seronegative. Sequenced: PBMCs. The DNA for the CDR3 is TGTGCCAGCAGCTATAACACAGGGGGCACTGAAGCTTTCTTT. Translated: CASSYNTGGTEAFF.